One and the same sample provided the 2 T cell receptor beta chains below, sequenced in a study of blood T cell repertoires in COVID-19. Sequenced by immunoSEQ multiplex PCR; TCRdb stores in-frame clones only, minus some. This table has tens of thousands of clones, roughly 80% appearing once. The sequenced sample was peripheral blood. The receptors here all came from a man between 65 and 85 years old with acute or convalescent COVID-19.

This clone has just a few counts. The V gene is TRBV7-2, the J gene TRBJ1-6; the match to TRBD1 covers 9 bases. Germline-derived CDR1 and CDR2 are SGHTA and FQGNSA. After removal of 4 bases from V and 9 bases from J, the junction contained 7 bases not matched to a gene. The CDR3 is 15 amino acids. The CDR3 protein is CASSSGQGHGSPLHF. The CDR3 DNA reads TGTGCCAGCAGCTCGGGACAGGGTCACGGTTCACCCCTCCACTTT.

The rearrangement joins TRBV6-5 to TRBJ2-5; TRBD2 aligns across 8 bases. J was trimmed by 2 bases and V by 0 bases; bases with no gene match: 2. Germline V gives CDR1 MNHEY, CDR2 SVGAGI. There are 15 residues in the CDR3. CDR3 region: CASSYSAGGQETQYF. CDR3 bases: TGTGCCAGCAGTTACTCCGCGGGGGGACAAGAGACCCAGTACTTC.